Sequencing of this T cell receptor (beta chain) was carried out in a study of CD8+CD57+ T cells in acquired aplastic anemia. About the study: The study obtained an average of 3.2 ug of DNA from sorted CD4+ and CD8+ cells.

Trimming took off 6 bases at V and 3 bases at J, with 19 bases between the two ends. This CDR3 comprises 16 residues. Germline V gene lookup returns CDR1 KGHDR and CDR2 SFDVKD. According to the study, genomic DNA was the template for TCR beta VDJ and CDR3 profiling. MiXCR was run by TCRdb on the reads, yielding one entry per CDR3 protein. Among fewer than 45,000 distinct CDR3 sequences listed, approximately 73% were seen once. The sample consisted of sorted CD4+, CD8+, or CD8+CD57+ T cells (not recorded which) from PBMCs. The TCR sequence derives from a human donor in good health, serving as a control. The V and J genes are TRBV24-1 and TRBJ2-5; maybe TRBD1 (5 bases). The CDR3 region is CATSNSHWQGEETQYF. CDR3 DNA: TGTGCCACCAGTAACAGCCATTGGCAGGGCGAAGAGACCCAGTACTTC.